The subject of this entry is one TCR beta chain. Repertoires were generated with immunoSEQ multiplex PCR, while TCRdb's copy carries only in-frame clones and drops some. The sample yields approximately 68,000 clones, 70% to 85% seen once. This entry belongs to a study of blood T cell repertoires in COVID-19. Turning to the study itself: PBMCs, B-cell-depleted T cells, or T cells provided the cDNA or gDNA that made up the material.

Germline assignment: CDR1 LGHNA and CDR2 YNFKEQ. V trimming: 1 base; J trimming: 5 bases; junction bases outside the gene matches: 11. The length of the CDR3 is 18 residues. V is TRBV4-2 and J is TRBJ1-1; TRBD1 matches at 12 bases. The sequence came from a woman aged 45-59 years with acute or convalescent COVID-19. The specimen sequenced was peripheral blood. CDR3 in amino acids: CASSQGVEGQGARTEAFF. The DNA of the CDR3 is TGTGCCAGCAGCCAAGGGGTAGAGGGACAGGGGGCTAGGACTGAAGCTTTCTTT.